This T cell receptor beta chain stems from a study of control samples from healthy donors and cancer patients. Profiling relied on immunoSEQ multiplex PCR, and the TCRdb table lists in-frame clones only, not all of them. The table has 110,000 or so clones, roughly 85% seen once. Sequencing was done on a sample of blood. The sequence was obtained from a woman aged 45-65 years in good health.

CDR3 loop: CASSGAGSSTDTQYF. For the CDR3, the DNA is TGTGCCAGCAGCGGGGCGGGCTCTAGCACAGATACGCAGTATTTT. The chain combines TRBV9 with TRBJ2-3, with a weak D call TRBD2 (5 bases). Germline V gene sequence: CDR1 SGDLS, CDR2 YYNGEE. The V gene lost 3 bases and the J gene lost 0 bases, with 11 bases spanning the gap. This CDR3 is 15 amino acids long.